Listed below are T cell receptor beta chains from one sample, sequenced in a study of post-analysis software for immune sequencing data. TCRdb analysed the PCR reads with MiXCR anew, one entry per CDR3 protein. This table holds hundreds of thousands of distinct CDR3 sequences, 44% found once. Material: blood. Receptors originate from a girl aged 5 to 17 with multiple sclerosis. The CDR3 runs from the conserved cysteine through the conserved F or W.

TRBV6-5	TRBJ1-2	CASSEWDRDYGYTF
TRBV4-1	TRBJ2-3	CASSQEMVGLAGDTDTQYF
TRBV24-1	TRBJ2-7	CAARGTGREQYF
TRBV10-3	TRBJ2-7	CAISDPRSRKEPYEQYF
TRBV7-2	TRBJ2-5	CASRGGYQETQYF
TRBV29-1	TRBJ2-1	CSVDRTGTEQFF
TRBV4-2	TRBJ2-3	CASSQVVGFSTDTQYF
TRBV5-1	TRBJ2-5	CASSLSQIQETQYF
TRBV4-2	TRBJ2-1	CASSHGISRDGEQFF
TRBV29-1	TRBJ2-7	CSVEDPRTGFYEQYF
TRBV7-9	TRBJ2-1	CASSRAGVEDNEQFF
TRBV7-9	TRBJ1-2	CASSPLAGVPNYGYTF
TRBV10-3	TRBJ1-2	CAISPQGAGNYGYTF
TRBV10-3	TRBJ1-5	CAISESMRGQPQHF
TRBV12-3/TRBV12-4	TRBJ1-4	CASTFQTTNEKLFF
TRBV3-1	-	CASSTGSYYEQYF
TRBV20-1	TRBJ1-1	CSAKTRDFVGTEAFF
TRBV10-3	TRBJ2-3	CAIMPTLGDPDTQYF
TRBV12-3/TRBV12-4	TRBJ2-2	CASSMGLAGLGGNTGELFF
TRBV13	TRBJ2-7	CASSPRGDTPLAQQYF
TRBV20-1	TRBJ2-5	CSARDSREVGQYF
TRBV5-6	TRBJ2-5	CASSWLRSEETQYF
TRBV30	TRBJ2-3	CAWGRTSGGSDTQYF
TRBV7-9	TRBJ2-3	CASSFRQGKGDTDTQYF
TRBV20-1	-	CSAIMGSSYNEQYF
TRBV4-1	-	CASSQDTAVFYEQYF
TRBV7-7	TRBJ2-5	CASSLIGAQETQYF
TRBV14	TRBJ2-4	CASSQESGGKNIQYF
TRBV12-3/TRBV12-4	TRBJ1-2	CASSELITPFKGYTF
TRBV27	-	CASGLIQGAVNEQYF
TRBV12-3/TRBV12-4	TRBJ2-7	CASSTYRGAEQYF
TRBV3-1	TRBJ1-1	CASSQGRRGGTEAFF
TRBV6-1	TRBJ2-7	CASREDRGRYEQYF
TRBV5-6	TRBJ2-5	CASSAGDEGFQETQYF
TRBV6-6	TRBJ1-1	CASTQDREAFF
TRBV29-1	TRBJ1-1	CSVGPMAGNTEAFF
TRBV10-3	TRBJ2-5	CAISGTPSRQETQYF
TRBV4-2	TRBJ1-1	CASSQSREGTEAFF
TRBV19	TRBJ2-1	CASSIDRASRDTEQFF
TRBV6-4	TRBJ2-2	CASSGSANTGELFF
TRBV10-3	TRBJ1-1	CAISEGPGTTEAFF
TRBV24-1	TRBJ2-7	CATSDPGTAQYF
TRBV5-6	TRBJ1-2	CASSQWTGGHYGYTF